This entry features one T cell receptor beta chain sequence. The V gene lost 10 bases and the J gene lost 1 base, with 10 bases spanning the gap. Germline V gives CDR1 WSHSY, CDR2 SAAADI. CDR3 length: 12 amino acids. This sample stems from a study of beta chain features in type 1 diabetes. Expressed TCRB transcripts were sequenced because the isolated RNA had all been reverse transcribed beforehand. Sequenced by immunoSEQ multiplex PCR; TCRdb stores in-frame clones only, minus some. Of about 140,000 clones in the sample, roughly 9.3% were seen once. Sequenced sample: central memory CD4+ T cells from blood. The chain carries TRBV10-2 and TRBJ1-1, with D uncertain. The TCR sequence derives from a woman aged 40 to 55 in good health. The CDR3 region is CATQRANTEAFF. The CDR3 DNA reads as TGCGCCACCCAGAGGGCGAACACTGAAGCTTTCTTT.